This record concerns one TCR beta chain sequence. Sequence at one end of the junction differs from germline and may be a read error. The source of the sample is a study of blood T cell repertoires in COVID-19. Study as a whole: COVID-19 samples from acute and convalescent phases originated in the United States, Italy and Spain. Nucleic acid was either cDNA or gDNA, and it came from T cells, B-cell-depleted T cells, or PBMCs.

CDR3 size: 14 residues. Germline lookup yields CDR1 LGHNA and CDR2 YNFKEQ. Authors' analysis steps: The assay estimated nucleated cells by amplifying reference gene primers. Assay: immunoSEQ multiplex PCR; the TCRdb copy retains only in-frame clones and omits some. That table gives V, J and clone size, and the DNA gave D and trimming. The sample holds over 110,000 clones, about nine tenths seen once. The receptor's source is a human donor in a cohort sampled during active COVID-19. The chain combines TRBV4-2 with TRBJ1-1; D is uncertain. The sequenced sample was peripheral blood. This CDR3 is CASSQDRGNIEAFF. The CDR3 DNA follows: TGTGCCAGCAGCCAAGATCGAGGAAACATTGAAGCTTTCTTT.